These 8 T cell receptor beta chains were sequenced from one sample in a study of cytomegalovirus exposure and HLA in healthy donors. PCR involved 60 Vbeta and 13 Jbeta primers. Clones were sequenced by immunoSEQ multiplex PCR, and TCRdb holds only the in-frame ones, with some missing. Of around 110,000 clones in the sample, roughly 82% are singletons; the top ten hold 2.5% to 3.5%. The sample consisted of PBMCs. The receptors originated from a male donor in good health and CMV-seropositive.

This chain connects TRBV28 to TRBJ2-7, with 10 nucleotides matching TRBD2. The CDR3 runs 15 residues. CDR1 and CDR2 from the germline V gene are MDHEN and SYDVKM. J gave up 8 bases and V 5 bases, and 12 bases lay outside the gene matches. The CDR3 DNA follows: TGTGCCAGCAGTCAGTACAGTAGCGGGGGGCCCCAGCAGTACTTC. This codes for CASSQYSSGGPQQYF.

The chain links TRBV27 to TRBJ1-5; D might be TRBD1 (6 bases). Per the germline V gene, CDR1 is MNHEY and CDR2 is SMNVEV (reference sequence). V was trimmed by 6 bases and J by 6 bases, leaving 9 bases between them. The CDR3 runs 12 residues. CDR3 sequence (DNA): TGTGCCAGCAGAACAGGGCCTCAGCCCCAGCATTTT. Protein product: CASRTGPQPQHF.

The chain carries TRBV4-2 and TRBJ2-2; possible D gene TRBD2, 6 bases. Germline CDR1 and CDR2: LGHNA and YNFKEQ. The V end was cut by 4 bases, the J end by 3 bases, with 12 bases between. The CDR3 length is 15 residues. In nucleotides, the CDR3 is TGTGCCAGCAGCCTGCTGGTAGCGGACACCGGGGAGCTGTTTTTT. Amino acid sequence: CASSLLVADTGELFF.

This chain joins TRBV18 and TRBJ2-7; D is perhaps TRBD1 (6 bases). Germline V gives CDR1 KGHSH, CDR2 LQKENI. The CDR3 is made up of 15 amino acids. V dropped 6 bases and J dropped 7 bases, with 22 bases sitting between them. CDR3 region: CASSPSAGELGEQYF. CDR3 DNA: TGTGCCAGCTCCCCTTCTGCAGGGGAGCTGGGGGAGCAGTACTTC. Variable domain in full (rest from reference TRBV18 and TRBJ2-7): NAGVMQNPRHLVRRRGQEARLRCSPMKGHSHVYWYRQLPEEGLKFMVYLQKENIIDESGMPKERFSAEFPKEGPSILRIQQVVRGDSAAYFCASSPSAGELGEQYFGPGTRLTVT.

This clone is a singleton in its sample. The J gene is TRBJ1-1, the V gene TRBV7-9; 8 nucleotides align to TRBD1. V lost 5 bases to trimming and J lost 0 bases; unmatched junction nucleotides: 2. The CDR3 is made up of 14 amino acids. In germline, CDR1 is SEHNR, CDR2 FQNEAQ (reference sequence). CDR3 protein: CASSRGQVNTEAFF. CDR3 in DNA: TGTGCCAGCAGCCGGGGACAGGTGAACACTGAAGCTTTCTTT.

The chain links TRBV28 to TRBJ2-7; 8 bases map to TRBD1. After removal of 1 base from V and 3 bases from J, the junction contained 2 bases not matched to a gene. CDR3 length equals 14 residues. Germline-derived CDR1 and CDR2 are MDHEN and SYDVKM. The CDR3 protein is CASSLLQGVYEQYF. In DNA, the CDR3 is TGTGCCAGCAGTTTATTACAGGGGGTCTACGAGCAGTACTTC.

The rearrangement links TRBV2 to TRBJ2-3; 9 nucleotides align to TRBD1. The germline V gene has CDR1 SNHLY and CDR2 FYNNEI. Unmatched junction bases numbered 14, after V lost 6 bases and J lost 4 bases. This CDR3 has 17 amino acids. The CDR3 bases are TGTGCCAGCAGGGAGGGACAGGGAATTTCTTCTTCAGATACGCAGTATTTT. This translates into CASREGQGISSSDTQYF.

J is TRBJ2-2 and V is TRBV7-8; tentative D call: TRBD1 (6 bases). CDR1 and CDR2 from the germline V gene are SGHVS and FQNEAQ. The CDR3 runs to 15 residues. The ends were cut back, 6 bases at V and 5 bases at J, with 16 bases in the middle. The DNA of the CDR3 is TGTGCCAGCAGGCGGGTGACAGGCGGAACCGGGGAGCTGTTTTTT. Amino acids: CASRRVTGGTGELFF.